The rows below give T cell receptor beta chains drawn from one sample of a study of cytomegalovirus exposure and HLA in healthy donors. Profiling relied on immunoSEQ multiplex PCR, and the TCRdb table lists in-frame clones only, not all of them. In total, the table holds roughly 82,000 clones. Sequences were obtained from PBMCs. The receptors derive from a woman aged 55-69 years in good health and CMV-seronegative. Both conserved end residues are part of each CDR3. The D gene is left open where the match is weak.

D gene: TRBD2; V gene: TRBV7-3; J gene: TRBJ2-3; CDR3 DNA: TGTGCCAGCAGCTTCCCGGGGACTAGCCGTCCTGCGACAGATACGCAGTATTTT; CDR3 protein: CASSFPGTSRPATDTQYF
D gene: TRBD1; V gene: TRBV28; J gene: TRBJ1-1; CDR3 DNA: TGTGCCAGCGAAACAGGGGTAGGCACTGAAGCTTTCTTT; CDR3 protein: CASETGVGTEAFF
D gene: TRBD1; V gene: TRBV19; J gene: TRBJ1-5; CDR3 DNA: TGTGCCAGTGCGGACAGGGTAAATCAGCCCCAGCATTTT; CDR3 protein: CASADRVNQPQHF
D gene: TRBD2; V gene: TRBV10-3; J gene: TRBJ2-7; CDR3 DNA: TGTGCCATCAGTGCCCAGCGGGAGTATTACGAGCAGTGCTTC; CDR3 protein: CAISAQREYYEQCF
D gene: -; V gene: TRBV11-3; J gene: TRBJ1-1; CDR3 DNA: TGTGCCAGCAGCTTAACAGGATCGGGCACTGAAGCTTTCTTT; CDR3 protein: CASSLTGSGTEAFF
D gene: -; V gene: TRBV2; J gene: TRBJ2-2; CDR3 DNA: TGTGCCAGCAGTGAGTCCGGGAGAGGAACCGGGGAGCTGTTTTTT; CDR3 protein: CASSESGRGTGELFF
D gene: -; V gene: TRBV7-2; J gene: TRBJ1-3; CDR3 DNA: TGTGCCAGCAGCTTAGAACAGGGATCTGGAAACACCATATATTTT; CDR3 protein: CASSLEQGSGNTIYF
D gene: -; V gene: TRBV5-5; J gene: TRBJ2-5; CDR3 DNA: TGTGCCAGCAGCCTAGAGACAGGTAGAGAGACCCAGTACTTC; CDR3 protein: CASSLETGRETQYF
D gene: TRBD1; V gene: TRBV9; J gene: TRBJ1-5; CDR3 DNA: TGTGCCAGCAGCGCGGAGGGACAGGGTGGGCAGCCCCAGCATTTT; CDR3 protein: CASSAEGQGGQPQHF
D gene: TRBD2; V gene: TRBV28; J gene: TRBJ2-1; CDR3 DNA: TGTGCCAGCATTGGCGGGAGGTCCTACAATGAGCAGTTCTTC; CDR3 protein: CASIGGRSYNEQFF
D gene: TRBD2; V gene: TRBV5-1; J gene: TRBJ2-3; CDR3 DNA: TGCGCCAGCAGCGCGGTAGCGGGAGGACTACTTGATACAGATACGCAGTATTTT; CDR3 protein: CASSAVAGGLLDTDTQYF
D gene: TRBD1; V gene: TRBV27; J gene: TRBJ1-2; CDR3 DNA: TGTGCCAGCAGTACAGGGGGCCGTGGCTACACCTTC; CDR3 protein: CASSTGGRGYTF
D gene: -; V gene: TRBV19; J gene: TRBJ1-1; CDR3 DNA: TGTGCCAGTAGCTTAACGGACAAGCTAGCTTTCTTT; CDR3 protein: CASSLTDKLAFF
D gene: -; V gene: TRBV2; J gene: TRBJ1-2; CDR3 DNA: TGTGCCAGCAGTGGGGCCACCCGGGAGGGATTTTATGGCTACACCTTC; CDR3 protein: CASSGATREGFYGYTF
D gene: TRBD1; V gene: TRBV7-8; J gene: TRBJ1-4; CDR3 DNA: TGTGCCAGCAGCCTATTCGCCCCCGGGACAGGGGATGAAAAACTGTTTTTT; CDR3 protein: CASSLFAPGTGDEKLFF
D gene: -; V gene: TRBV18; J gene: TRBJ2-7; CDR3 DNA: TGTGCCACCCTCCTCGCGAGAAACGAGCAGTACTTC; CDR3 protein: CATLLARNEQYF
D gene: TRBD2; V gene: TRBV6-1; J gene: TRBJ2-2; CDR3 DNA: TGTGCCAGCAGTGGGACTAGCGGGTACACCGGGGAGCTGTTTTTT; CDR3 protein: CASSGTSGYTGELFF
D gene: TRBD1; V gene: TRBV6-5; J gene: TRBJ2-7; CDR3 DNA: TGTGCCAGCAGTTACTCGGGACAGGGTTCGTACGAGCAGTACTTC; CDR3 protein: CASSYSGQGSYEQYF
D gene: -; V gene: TRBV4-1; J gene: TRBJ2-5; CDR3 DNA: TGCGCCAGCAGCACATCCAGCGGGTGGGGAGAGACCCAGTACTTC; CDR3 protein: CASSTSSGWGETQYF
D gene: -; V gene: TRBV18; J gene: TRBJ2-2; CDR3 DNA: TGTGCCAGCTCACCACCGGGCGAAACCGGGGAGCTGTTTTTT; CDR3 protein: CASSPPGETGELFF
D gene: -; V gene: TRBV2; J gene: TRBJ1-1; CDR3 DNA: TGTGCCAGCAGTCGGACTGCCCGGGGGTCCACTGAAGCTTTCTTT; CDR3 protein: CASSRTARGSTEAFF
D gene: -; V gene: TRBV19; J gene: TRBJ2-7; CDR3 DNA: TGTGCCAGTAGTGTCACAGGGTCCCCGATCTACGAGCAGTACTTC; CDR3 protein: CASSVTGSPIYEQYF
D gene: TRBD2; V gene: TRBV19; J gene: TRBJ2-1; CDR3 DNA: TGTGCCAGTATAGGGCGGGAGGGCCTAGGGGAGCAGTTCTTC; CDR3 protein: CASIGREGLGEQFF
D gene: -; V gene: TRBV4-3; J gene: TRBJ2-7; CDR3 DNA: TGCGCCAGCAGCCAAGAAAAGGGGTCCTACGAGCAGTACTTC; CDR3 protein: CASSQEKGSYEQYF
D gene: -; V gene: TRBV29-1; J gene: TRBJ2-5; CDR3 DNA: TGCAGCGTTGAATTGGGGCCCCAAGAGACCCAGTACTTC; CDR3 protein: CSVELGPQETQYF
D gene: TRBD1; V gene: TRBV5-4; J gene: TRBJ1-2; CDR3 DNA: TGTGCCAGCAGCTATCAGGGGGCGTGGAATGGCTACACCTTC; CDR3 protein: CASSYQGAWNGYTF
D gene: -; V gene: TRBV18; J gene: TRBJ1-1; CDR3 DNA: TGTGCCAGCTCACCGATCAGTCAGGACACTGAAGCTTTCTTT; CDR3 protein: CASSPISQDTEAFF
D gene: TRBD2; V gene: TRBV5-1; J gene: TRBJ2-7; CDR3 DNA: TGCGCCAGCAGCTTGGGGGGGGGACTGCTCTACGAGCAGTACTTC; CDR3 protein: CASSLGGGLLYEQYF
D gene: -; V gene: TRBV28; J gene: TRBJ1-3; CDR3 DNA: TGTGCCAGCAGTTTTACGACAGACTCTGGAAACACCATATATTTT; CDR3 protein: CASSFTTDSGNTIYF
D gene: -; V gene: TRBV6-4; J gene: TRBJ1-1; CDR3 DNA: TGTGCCAGGAGATACAGGAACACTGAAGCTTTCTTT; CDR3 protein: CARRYRNTEAFF
D gene: TRBD1; V gene: TRBV11-2; J gene: TRBJ2-5; CDR3 DNA: TGTGCCAGCAGCCCCGGGACAGTATTCCAAGAGACCCAGTACTTC; CDR3 protein: CASSPGTVFQETQYF
D gene: -; V gene: TRBV13; J gene: TRBJ1-1; CDR3 DNA: TGTGCCAGCAGCTTAGTATGGGGGGTGAGGACGAACACTGAAGCTTTCTTT; CDR3 protein: CASSLVWGVRTNTEAFF
D gene: -; V gene: TRBV2; J gene: TRBJ1-6; CDR3 DNA: TGTGCCAGCAGTGACATTGGGCAGGCCAATTCACCCCTCCACTTT; CDR3 protein: CASSDIGQANSPLHF
D gene: TRBD2; V gene: TRBV9; J gene: TRBJ2-1; CDR3 DNA: TGTGCCAGCAGCGTAGGTTGGGGGGGACTAGCGCCCGGTGAGCAGTTCTTC; CDR3 protein: CASSVGWGGLAPGEQFF
D gene: -; V gene: TRBV5-4; J gene: TRBJ2-1; CDR3 DNA: TGTGCCAGCAGCGTGGGACGGAGCTCCTACAATGAGCAGTTCTTC; CDR3 protein: CASSVGRSSYNEQFF
D gene: TRBD1; V gene: TRBV2; J gene: TRBJ2-2; CDR3 DNA: TGTGCCAGCAGTGGGGTAGGGGGCGCGAACACCGGGGAGCTGTTTTTT; CDR3 protein: CASSGVGGANTGELFF
D gene: TRBD1; V gene: TRBV19; J gene: TRBJ1-4; CDR3 DNA: TGTGCCAGTAGTGACGGGACAGGGCAAGAAAAACTGTTTTTT; CDR3 protein: CASSDGTGQEKLFF
D gene: -; V gene: TRBV5-4; J gene: TRBJ1-5; CDR3 DNA: TGTGCCAGCAGCCTGCAGGGCGGGGGGTACAATCAGCCCCAGCATTTT; CDR3 protein: CASSLQGGGYNQPQHF
D gene: TRBD2; V gene: TRBV5-1; J gene: TRBJ2-7; CDR3 DNA: TGCGCCAGCAGCTTGTCTGTCGGGAGGGCCTGGGTCGAGCAGTACTTC; CDR3 protein: CASSLSVGRAWVEQYF
D gene: TRBD2; V gene: TRBV7-9; J gene: TRBJ2-7; CDR3 DNA: TGTGCCAGCAGAATAGCGGGTCCGGGATACGAGCAGTACTTC; CDR3 protein: CASRIAGPGYEQYF
D gene: -; V gene: TRBV28; J gene: TRBJ1-1; CDR3 DNA: TGTGCCAGCAGTAGCGGTGACAGGAGGAACACTGAAGCTTTCTTT; CDR3 protein: CASSSGDRRNTEAFF
D gene: TRBD1; V gene: TRBV25-1; J gene: TRBJ1-5; CDR3 DNA: TGTGCCAGCAGTGCAGGGGGCCGAAGCAATCAGCCCCAGCATTTT; CDR3 protein: CASSAGGRSNQPQHF
D gene: -; V gene: TRBV21-1; J gene: TRBJ2-2; CDR3 DNA: TGTGCCAGCAGCAAGCCCAGCGGACCCCCTTCGACCGGGGAGCTGTTTTTT; CDR3 protein: CASSKPSGPPSTGELFF
D gene: TRBD1; V gene: TRBV2; J gene: TRBJ2-5; CDR3 DNA: TGTGCCAGCGAGCTTGAGGGACAGGGCGGGGAGACCCAGTACTTC; CDR3 protein: CASELEGQGGETQYF
D gene: -; V gene: TRBV25-1; J gene: TRBJ2-5; CDR3 DNA: TGTGCCAGCAGTGAACAAGGGAGGGAGACCCAGTACTTC; CDR3 protein: CASSEQGRETQYF
D gene: TRBD2; V gene: TRBV29-1; J gene: TRBJ2-1; CDR3 DNA: TGCAGCGGGGCGGCGCGGGAGGTCTCCTACAATGAGCAGTTCTTC; CDR3 protein: CSGAAREVSYNEQFF
D gene: TRBD1; V gene: TRBV28; J gene: TRBJ1-2; CDR3 DNA: TGTGCCAGCAGTCTATGGACAGGGGAAGTACTTAACTATGGCTACACCTTC; CDR3 protein: CASSLWTGEVLNYGYTF
D gene: TRBD1; V gene: TRBV9; J gene: TRBJ1-5; CDR3 DNA: TGTGCCAGCAGCGCGACAGGGGACAATCAGCCCCAGCATTTT; CDR3 protein: CASSATGDNQPQHF
D gene: TRBD2; V gene: TRBV30; J gene: TRBJ2-1; CDR3 DNA: TGTGCCGGTTCGGGACTAGCTCAGGAGCAGTTCTTC; CDR3 protein: CAGSGLAQEQFF
D gene: -; V gene: TRBV7-2; J gene: TRBJ1-2; CDR3 DNA: TGTGCCAGCAGAACCGATGCAGAAATGTATGGCTACACCTTC; CDR3 protein: CASRTDAEMYGYTF
D gene: TRBD2; V gene: TRBV7-6; J gene: TRBJ2-1; CDR3 DNA: TGTGCCAGCAGCTTACAGTTGGGGGAGGGCTACAATGAGCAGTTCTTC; CDR3 protein: CASSLQLGEGYNEQFF
D gene: TRBD2; V gene: TRBV5-4; J gene: TRBJ2-3; CDR3 DNA: TGTGCCAGCAGCTTCGGCGGGAGTAGCACAGATACGCAGTATTTT; CDR3 protein: CASSFGGSSTDTQYF
D gene: -; V gene: TRBV11-2; J gene: TRBJ1-5; CDR3 DNA: TGTGCCAGCAGCTTAGGGGCAAATCAGCCCCAGCATTTT; CDR3 protein: CASSLGANQPQHF
D gene: TRBD1; V gene: TRBV29-1; J gene: TRBJ2-5; CDR3 DNA: TGCAGCGTTGAAAGGGCAGGGGGCGGTCAGGAGACCCAGTACTTC; CDR3 protein: CSVERAGGGQETQYF
D gene: TRBD1; V gene: TRBV20-1; J gene: TRBJ1-6; CDR3 DNA: TGCAGTGCTAAACCGGGACAGACGATCCACTTT; CDR3 protein: CSAKPGQTIHF
D gene: TRBD1; V gene: TRBV18; J gene: TRBJ2-7; CDR3 DNA: TGTGCCAGCTCACCACAGGGACAGGGTAACTCCTACGAGCAGTACTTC; CDR3 protein: CASSPQGQGNSYEQYF
D gene: -; V gene: TRBV19; J gene: TRBJ2-3; CDR3 DNA: TGTGCCAGTAGTTTTGCCGGGAAGATAACGCAGTATTTT; CDR3 protein: CASSFAGKITQYF
D gene: -; V gene: TRBV2; J gene: TRBJ2-2; CDR3 DNA: TGTGCCAGCAGGGGGACATCCGCGAACACCGGGGAGCTGTTTTTT; CDR3 protein: CASRGTSANTGELFF
D gene: -; V gene: TRBV28; J gene: TRBJ1-2; CDR3 DNA: TGTGCCAGCAGTTTCGCGGGCGGGACTCTTTCTAACTATGGCTACACCTTC; CDR3 protein: CASSFAGGTLSNYGYTF